The clone carrying this T cell receptor beta chain was observed a handful of times. As yet, its antigen is unknown. TCRdb ran MiXCR on the 5' RACE reads and lists one entry per CDR3 protein. The sample records about 360,000 distinct CDR3 sequences, approximately 5.7% being singletons. Per the germline V gene, CDR1 is LNHDA and CDR2 is SQIVND (reference sequence). This CDR3 contains 16 residues. Trimming took 4 bases from V and 6 from J; bases not matched to a gene: 6. This sample is part of a study of T cells after yellow fever vaccination. Study conclusions and caveats: Weaker overall, the secondary response nonetheless peaked faster (day 5 versus 15).

The rearrangement links TRBV19 to TRBJ2-1; TRBD2 matches at 13 bases. The source was PBMCs, collected 5 days after the yellow fever booster vaccination. The origin of this receptor is a young man who received the YFV17D yellow fever vaccine. CDR3 residues: CASSKQTSGRANEQFF. The CDR3, as DNA: TGTGCCAGTAGTAAACAAACTAGCGGGAGGGCCAATGAGCAGTTCTTC. The full variable domain, with the rest looked up from reference TRBV19 and TRBJ2-1, is DGGITQSPKYLFRKEGQNVTLSCEQNLNHDAMYWYRQDPGQGLRLIYYSQIVNDFQKGDIAEGYSVSREKKESFPLTVTSAQKNPTAFYLCASSKQTSGRANEQFFGPGTRLTVL.